The subject of this entry is one T cell receptor beta chain. V gave up 2 bases and J gave up 6 bases; unmatched junction bases: 6. This CDR3 is built from 14 residues. Germline-derived CDR1 and CDR2 are MNHEY and SVGAGI. This specimen belongs to a study of T cell changes during pregnancy in multiple sclerosis. Produced via immunoSEQ multiplex PCR; TCRdb's table is partial and in-frame only. Among 20,000 to 25,000 clones listed, 75% to 90% were seen once. The rearrangement joins TRBV6-5 to TRBJ2-7; 8 nucleotides align to TRBD1. Sequences were derived from CD8+ T cells from peripheral blood mononuclear cells, sampled in the first trimester of pregnancy. This sequence originates from a female donor with multiple sclerosis, enrolled in a pregnancy study. CDR3 in amino acids: CASSYGQGAGEQYF. The CDR3 DNA sequence: TGTGCCAGCAGTTACGGCCAGGGGGCGGGCGAGCAGTACTTC.